This T cell receptor (beta chain) appears in the sequencing data of a study of shared clonotypes between healthy human individuals. The CDR3 covers 13 residues. Germline lookup yields CDR1 SSHAT and CDR2 FNYEAQ (reference sequence). TCRdb's table, derived via immunoSEQ multiplex PCR, lists solely in-frame clones and lacks some. The repertoire consists of more than 2,000,000 clones, with more than 90% occurring once and the leading ten covering around 0.15%. It was into CD45RA+ naive and CD45RA-negative memory subsets that the CD4+ cells were split. Remarks on this clone: Its antigen is unidentified. A read error may account for a junction end that differs from germline. This sample includes further DNA sequences coding for the same CDR3.

Study results and caveats: Clonotypes not shared had lower generation probabilities than those common to all four donors. Clonotypes that were shared across a few donors made up around 5.5% of naive CD4 clonotypes.

The sequencing input was naive CD4+ T cells sorted from blood. Subset noted: CD45RA+ positively selected. The rearrangement joins TRBV7-7 to TRBJ1-1; maybe TRBD1 (5 bases). The receptor was derived from a man between 18 and 35 years old in good health. Here the CDR3 DNA reads TGTGCTAGCAGCTTACAGGTGAACACTGAAGCTTTCTTT. Translation gives CASSLQVNTEAFF.